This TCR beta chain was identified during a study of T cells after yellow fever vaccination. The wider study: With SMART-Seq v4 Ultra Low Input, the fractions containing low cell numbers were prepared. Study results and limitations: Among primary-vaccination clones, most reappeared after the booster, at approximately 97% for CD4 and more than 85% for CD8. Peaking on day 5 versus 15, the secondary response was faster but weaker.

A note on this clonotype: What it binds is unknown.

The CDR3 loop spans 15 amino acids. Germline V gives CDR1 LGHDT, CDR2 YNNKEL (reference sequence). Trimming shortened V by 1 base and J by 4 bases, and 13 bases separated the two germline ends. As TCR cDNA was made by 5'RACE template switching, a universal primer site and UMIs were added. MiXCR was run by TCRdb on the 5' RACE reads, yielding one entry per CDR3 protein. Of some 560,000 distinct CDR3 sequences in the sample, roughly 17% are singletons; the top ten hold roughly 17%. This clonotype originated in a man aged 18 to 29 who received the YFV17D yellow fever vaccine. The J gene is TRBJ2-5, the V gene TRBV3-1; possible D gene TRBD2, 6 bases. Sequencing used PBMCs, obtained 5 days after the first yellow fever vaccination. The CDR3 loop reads CASSQGLGGAETQYF. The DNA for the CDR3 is TGTGCCAGCAGCCAAGGATTAGGCGGGGCAGAGACCCAGTACTTC.